This T cell receptor (beta chain) was retrieved from a study of beta chain features in type 1 diabetes. TCRB transcripts that were expressed got sequenced, as all of the isolated RNA had been reverse transcribed. Sequencing was performed with immunoSEQ multiplex PCR; in TCRdb, only in-frame clones are kept and a portion is missing. Of just over 150,000 clones listed, over 8.5% are singletons. The V gene end was trimmed by 3 bases and the J gene end by 1 base; junction bases not matched to a gene: 3. Germline V lookup: CDR1 ENHRY, CDR2 SYGVKD. The CDR3 has 16 amino acids. The sequenced material came from central memory CD4+ T cells from blood. This sequence joins TRBV10-3 and TRBJ2-3, with TRBD2 matching over 11 bases. The receptor was derived from a man between 18 and 29 years old in good health. The CDR3 sequence: CAISDSGRVGTDTQYF. For the CDR3, the DNA is TGTGCCATCAGTGATAGCGGGAGGGTGGGCACAGATACGCAGTATTTT.